The rows below give T cell receptor beta chains drawn from one sample of a study of control samples from healthy donors and cancer patients. The table came from immunoSEQ multiplex PCR; TCRdb's copy has only in-frame clones and leaves some out. The table records 55,000 to 75,000 clones, around 87% of them present only once. The sequenced sample was PBMCs. The receptors stem from a woman aged 50 to 60 with head and neck cancer. The CDR3 runs from the conserved cysteine through the conserved F or W. A D gene is named only where the DNA matches it firmly.

D: -; V: TRBV30; J: TRBJ1-1; CDR3: CAWNLGPGGAEAFF
D: -; V: TRBV12-3/TRBV12-4; J: TRBJ1-1; CDR3: CASSLSLLAAFF
D: -; V: TRBV2; J: TRBJ2-7; CDR3: CASTKTRDTNQGQYF
D: TRBD2; V: TRBV7-8; J: TRBJ2-3; CDR3: CASSLFGGLRLAGSTDTQYF
D: -; V: TRBV6-2/TRBV6-3; J: TRBJ1-5; CDR3: CASSYKLDQPQHF
D: -; V: TRBV25-1; J: TRBJ2-1; CDR3: CASSESRGWNNEQFF
D: TRBD1; V: TRBV19; J: TRBJ1-5; CDR3: CASMGGTGNQPQHF
D: -; V: TRBV2; J: TRBJ1-2; CDR3: CASNQDRYGYTF
D: -; V: TRBV10-2; J: TRBJ1-4; CDR3: CASGGQGINEKLFF
D: TRBD1; V: TRBV9; J: TRBJ1-2; CDR3: CASSVVGQPMGYGYTF